This T cell receptor beta chain was sequenced for a study of cytomegalovirus exposure and HLA in healthy donors. 60 Vbeta and 13 Jbeta primers were used in PCR. Measured with immunoSEQ multiplex PCR; TCRdb has only the in-frame clones, and not every one. The sample includes about 57,000 clones, roughly 77% of them seen just once. It was healthy bone marrow donors who served as donors. These donors counted as nominally healthy when sampled, but unrecorded immune exposures were likely. The receptor's source is a man aged 30 to 45 in good health and CMV-seropositive. What was sequenced was PBMCs.

The CDR3 coding sequence is TGTGCCAGCAGCCAAGATCCGGACAGTCCCTATGGCTACACCTTC. Its protein is CASSQDPDSPYGYTF. The J gene is TRBJ1-2, the V gene TRBV4-2, with D tentatively TRBD1 (6 bases). The V gene's germline CDR1 is LGHNA and CDR2 YNFKEQ. This CDR3 region has 15 residues. The V gene lost 0 bases and the J gene lost 4 bases, with 12 bases spanning the gap.